One sample yielded the 7 T cell receptor beta chains listed below, sequenced in a study of OX40 agonist ivuxolimab in advanced cancers. Using immunoSEQ multiplex PCR, the repertoire was profiled, and TCRdb retains in-frame clones only, with some absent. The data show roughly 50,000 clones, 89% seen once. The material was CD4+ or CD8+ T cells sorted from blood, obtained in a trial of the OX40 agonist ivuxolimab. These receptors came from an adult with an advanced solid tumor such as melanoma, head and neck, liver or kidney cancer.

V usage is TRBV7-6 and J usage is TRBJ2-7, with D perhaps TRBD2 (6 bases). This CDR3 is 15 amino acids long. The V gene lost 1 base and the J gene lost 3 bases, with 13 bases spanning the gap. The germline CDR1 and CDR2 sequences are SGHVS and FNYEAQ. CDR3 in amino acids: CASSLERASNYEQYF. The CDR3 coding sequence is TGTGCCAGCAGCTTAGAGCGGGCTTCTAACTACGAGCAGTACTTC.

J is TRBJ1-4 and V is TRBV13; D uncertain. Trimming removed 4 bases at V and 8 bases at J, with 14 bases between. Germline V lookup: CDR1 PRHDT, CDR2 FYEKMQ (reference sequence). This CDR3 has 14 residues. This CDR3 reads CASSSGPNGEKLFF. Written as DNA, the CDR3 is TGTGCCAGCAGCTCCGGCCCTAATGGGGAAAAACTGTTTTTT.

The chain employs TRBV7-3 and TRBJ2-1, with 9 bases identical to TRBD2. Unmatched junction bases numbered 6, after V lost 2 bases and J lost 7 bases. This CDR3 contains 15 residues. Germline V gene data show CDR1 as SGHTA and CDR2 as FQGTGA. CDR3 bases: TGTGCCAGCAGCTTAGGTCCTAGCGGGGCTAATGAGCAGTTCTTC. Translating it yields CASSLGPSGANEQFF.

J is TRBJ1-3 and V is TRBV30; D ambiguous. Between the trimmed V and J ends, which lost 4 bases and 0 bases, there was a span of 16 bases. Germline V gene data show CDR1 as GTSNPN and CDR2 as SVGIG (reference sequence). The CDR3 has 16 residues. The CDR3 nucleotides are TGTGCCTGGAACCAGATGGACGGGCACTCTGGAAACACCATATATTTT. Its translation: CAWNQMDGHSGNTIYF.

The chain links TRBV27 to TRBJ1-1; D not certain. The CDR3 length is 14 residues. The V end was cut by 3 bases, the J end by 7 bases, with 15 bases between. Germline CDR1 reads MNHEY; CDR2 reads SMNVEV (reference sequence). The CDR3 here is CASSLSGPGLEAFF. In DNA form, the CDR3 reads TGTGCCAGCAGTTTGTCCGGACCAGGCCTTGAAGCTTTCTTT.

The chain uses TRBV5-4 and TRBJ2-1; the D gene could be TRBD1 or TRBD2 (5 bases each). Germline lookup yields CDR1 SGHNT and CDR2 YYREEE (reference sequence). Trimming stripped 2 bases from V and 5 bases from J, with 11 bases between. This CDR3 has 14 residues. In nucleotides, the CDR3 is TGTGCCAGCAGCTTTCTCGGGGCCCACAATGAGCAGTTCTTC. It is translated as CASSFLGAHNEQFF.

This chain uses TRBV2 with TRBJ2-5; TRBD1 aligns across 10 bases. The J call may be mistaken, given a closer DNA end match to TRBJ2-7. Germline V gene sequence: CDR1 SNHLY, CDR2 FYNNEI. This CDR3 region has 12 residues. CDR3 nucleotides: TGTGCCAGAGGGGACAGGGGAAACGAGCAGTACTTC. Its translation is CARGDRGNEQYF.